What follows are 27 T cell receptor beta chains derived from one specimen sequenced in a study of identifying expanded T cells in peripheral blood. Assay used: immunoSEQ multiplex PCR; TCRdb lists only in-frame clones, some missing. This repertoire shows 84,000 or so clones, around 90% found once; its top ten account for 7% to 8.5%. Input material: blood. The source of these receptors is a person between 18 and 75 years old in good health.

The V gene is TRBV4-2, the J gene TRBJ1-2; weak D call: TRBD1 (6 bases). Trimming removed 3 bases at V and 7 bases at J, with 12 bases between. Germline V gene lookup returns CDR1 LGHNA and CDR2 YNFKEQ. The CDR3 has 13 residues. The CDR3 DNA sequence: TGTGCCAGCAGCCAGGGCGAGGGGGTTGGCTACACCTTC. This gives the protein CASSQGEGVGYTF.

The rearrangement joins TRBV19 to TRBJ2-1; the D is unclear. CDR1 is LNHDA, CDR2 SQIVND, per germline (reference sequence). This CDR3 region has 15 residues. V was pared by 3 bases and J by 0 bases, with 9 bases between. In DNA form, the CDR3 reads TGTGCCAGTAGTATCCAGCGAAGCTCCTACAATGAGCAGTTCTTC. Protein sequence: CASSIQRSSYNEQFF.

The rearrangement links TRBV28 to TRBJ2-4; TRBD1 matches at 8 bases. CDR1 MDHEN and CDR2 SYDVKM come from the germline V gene. CDR3 length equals 16 residues. With V trimmed by 6 bases and J by 2 bases, 9 bases remained unmatched. The CDR3 spells CASRSGTGVTKNIQYF. The CDR3 DNA is TGTGCCAGCAGATCCGGGACAGGTGTCACCAAAAACATTCAGTACTTC.

This clone was seen once. The chain is built from TRBV9 and TRBJ2-1; TRBD2 agrees at 7 bases. V shed 1 base, J shed 5 bases, and the junction held 15 bases outside the gene matches. The CDR3 length is 18 residues. CDR1 and CDR2 (germline): SGDLS, YYNGEE. The CDR3 region has the DNA TGTGCCAGCAGCGTACACCCAAATCCATCACTAGCGAACAATGAGCAGTTCTTC. Its protein is CASSVHPNPSLANNEQFF.

V gene TRBV18 combines with J gene TRBJ2-3, with D possibly TRBD2 on 5 matching bases. This CDR3 spans 15 amino acids. The V gene's germline CDR1 is KGHSH and CDR2 LQKENI. V lost 3 bases and J lost 2, with 12 bases in between. Here the CDR3 reads CASSPDYLNTDTQYF. CDR3 coding DNA: TGTGCCAGCTCACCTGACTACCTTAACACAGATACGCAGTATTTT.

The V and J genes are TRBV5-1 and TRBJ1-6; 9 nucleotides line up with TRBD1. Looked up from germline, CDR1 is SGHRS and CDR2 is YFSETQ. With 4 bases clipped from V and 8 bases from J, the junction kept 7 bases outside the gene matches. The CDR3 sequence is 15 residues long. The chain's CDR3 is CASSLQGARDSPLHF. The CDR3 coding sequence is TGCGCCAGCAGCCTACAGGGGGCGCGGGATTCACCCCTCCACTTT.

The genes are TRBV6-1 and TRBJ2-5; TRBD1 is a possible D gene (5 bases). The length of the CDR3 is 14 residues. Between the trimmed V and J ends, which lost 4 bases and 4 bases, there was a span of 13 bases. From germline, CDR1 is MNHNS and CDR2 SASEGT. CDR3 nucleotides: TGTGCCAGCAGTGGGTCAGGGTCTGGAGAGACCCAGTACTTC. It yields the protein CASSGSGSGETQYF.

This clone came up once. The chain is built from TRBV5-6 and TRBJ1-4, with 9 positions matching TRBD1. CDR1 is SGHDT and CDR2 is YYEEEE in the germline V gene. V lost 5 bases and J lost 8; bases outside the gene matches: 10. CDR3 size: 15 residues. The CDR3 nucleotides read TGTGCCAGCAGTCACGGGGGGACAGGGCGGGAAAAACTGTTTTTT. Translation: CASSHGGTGREKLFF.

V gene TRBV7-9 combines with J gene TRBJ1-2; D possibly corresponds to TRBD1 (5 bases). This CDR3 has 17 amino acids. V was pared by 1 base and J by 3 bases, with 18 bases between. Germline CDR1 and CDR2: SEHNR and FQNEAQ (reference sequence). The DNA for the CDR3 is TGTGCCAGCAGCTTAGACGCCCGGGGGGAGGTGGACTATGGCTACACCTTC. Amino acid sequence: CASSLDARGEVDYGYTF.

V gene TRBV11-1 combines with J gene TRBJ2-7; 14 nucleotides match TRBD2. Germline V lookup: CDR1 SGHAT, CDR2 FQDESV (reference sequence). The ends lost 4 bases at V and 9 bases at J; junction bases unmatched: 11. This CDR3 contains 16 residues. The CDR3 region has the DNA TGTGCCAGCAGCTCGGCCGGGACTAGCGGGAGATGGTCGCAGTACTTC. Residues: CASSSAGTSGRWSQYF.

The genes are TRBV29-1 and TRBJ2-4; D may be TRBD1 or TRBD2 (5 bases each). The V end lost 4 bases, the J end lost 5 bases, and 24 bases lay between the germline ends. CDR1 is SQVTM, CDR2 ANQGSEA, per germline. The CDR3 is 17 amino acids. The CDR3 protein is CSVARRTGTFGQNIQYF. The CDR3 coding sequence is TGCAGCGTTGCCCGGCGGACGGGGACCTTTGGCCAAAACATTCAGTACTTC.

This chain links TRBV19 with TRBJ1-5; 8 bases match TRBD1. This CDR3 comprises 15 residues. The germline V gene encodes CDR1 LNHDA and CDR2 SQIVND (reference sequence). Germline trimming cut 5 bases from V and 7 bases from J; bases unmatched to any gene: 10. Written as DNA, the CDR3 is TGTGCCAGTAGTGTGGACAGGGCGGGGAGACAGCCCCAGCATTTT. As protein: CASSVDRAGRQPQHF. Drawing the rest from reference TRBV19 and TRBJ1-5, the complete variable domain is DGGITQSPKYLFRKEGQNVTLSCEQNLNHDAMYWYRQDPGQGLRLIYYSQIVNDFQKGDIAEGYSVSREKKESFPLTVTSAQKNPTAFYLCASSVDRAGRQPQHFGDGTRLSIL.

This clone is categorized as medium-sized. Other DNA sequences in the same sample also yield this CDR3. The rearrangement uses TRBV7-9 and TRBJ1-6, with D possibly TRBD1 on 5 matching bases. V was clipped by 5 bases and J by 9 bases, with 14 bases between them. The germline V gene has CDR1 SEHNR and CDR2 FQNEAQ (reference sequence). This CDR3 is built from 14 residues. The CDR3 reads CASSLTGGTSPLHF. The CDR3 DNA reads TGTGCCAGCAGCCTGACGGGGGGAACTTCACCCCTCCACTTT.

The chain has TRBV5-4 and TRBJ1-1, with 7 bases fitting TRBD1. Germline trimming cut 6 bases from V and 11 bases from J; bases unmatched to any gene: 10. Germline assignment: CDR1 SGHNT and CDR2 YYREEE (reference sequence). The CDR3 is 12 amino acids. CDR3 nucleotides: TGTGCCAGCACCCCAGGGGGGGGTAGGGCTTTCTTT. Translating it yields CASTPGGGRAFF.

V and J are TRBV5-1 and TRBJ2-1; maybe TRBD1 (5 bases). CDR3 length: 14 amino acids. Germline values: CDR1 SGHRS, CDR2 YFSETQ. V shed 1 base and J shed 9 bases, with 14 bases lying between them. The CDR3 sequence is CASSLLQAASEQFF. CDR3 DNA sequence: TGCGCCAGCAGCTTGTTACAGGCGGCGAGTGAGCAGTTCTTC.

This clone was seen a single time. The chain recombines TRBV6-6 with TRBJ2-2; no definite D call. Germline-derived CDR1 and CDR2 are MNHNY and SVGAGI (reference sequence). V lost 4 bases, J lost 0 bases, and 6 bases lay in between. The CDR3 is made up of 14 amino acids. The CDR3 here is CASSFGSNTGELFF. The CDR3 DNA reads as TGTGCCAGCAGTTTTGGGTCGAACACCGGGGAGCTGTTTTTT.

The chain recombines TRBV9 with TRBJ1-4; TRBD1 matches at 7 bases. This CDR3 region has 15 residues. CDR1 is SGDLS, CDR2 YYNGEE, per germline. V lost 3 bases to trimming and J lost 1 base; unmatched junction nucleotides: 3. The CDR3 loop reads CASSGSGGTNEKLFF. The DNA for the CDR3 is TGTGCCAGCAGCGGCTCAGGGGGAACTAATGAAAAACTGTTTTTT.

This clone was counted once. V usage is TRBV6-5 and J usage is TRBJ2-7; D is unresolved. CDR1 MNHEY and CDR2 SVGAGI come from the germline V gene. With 3 bases removed from V and 4 bases from J, the gap between germline ends came to 10 bases. CDR3 length: 13 residues. The CDR3 DNA sequence: TGTGCCAGCAGTTATAGTACAGCTTACGAGCAGTACTTC. Translating it yields CASSYSTAYEQYF.

The chain employs TRBV19 and TRBJ1-1; D not resolved. Germline V gene data show CDR1 as LNHDA and CDR2 as SQIVND (reference sequence). The CDR3 has 11 residues. With 1 base removed from V and 7 bases from J, the gap between germline ends came to 4 bases. CDR3 loop: CASSIGGEAFF. The CDR3 coding sequence is TGTGCCAGTAGTATAGGTGGTGAAGCTTTCTTT. Full variable domain (rest looked up from reference TRBV19 and TRBJ1-1): DGGITQSPKYLFRKEGQNVTLSCEQNLNHDAMYWYRQDPGQGLRLIYYSQIVNDFQKGDIAEGYSVSREKKESFPLTVTSAQKNPTAFYLCASSIGGEAFFGQGTRLTVV.

In its sample, this clone was seen a few times. The gene calls are TRBV11-2 and TRBJ2-7, with D perhaps matching TRBD2 (6 bases). The CDR3 is 13 amino acids. Trimming took 3 bases from V and 3 from J, leaving 9 bases between them. The V gene's germline CDR1 is SGHAT and CDR2 FQNNGV. DNA for the CDR3: TGTGCCAGCAGCTTCGGGGGTAACTACGAGCAGTACTTC. The encoded protein is CASSFGGNYEQYF.

To note about this clone: An end of the junction differs from the germline gene, which may be a read error. The chain carries TRBV7-9 and TRBJ2-2, with unresolved D. Germline V gives CDR1 SEHNR, CDR2 FQNEAQ (reference sequence). This CDR3 has 13 residues. CDR3 bases: TGTGCCAGCAGTTTAGCCAGCACCGGGGAGCTGTTTTTT. Protein product: CASSLASTGELFF.

The chain is built from TRBV11-2 and TRBJ1-2, with D tentatively TRBD1 (5 bases). CDR1 is SGHAT, CDR2 FQNNGV, per germline. The CDR3 contains 15 residues. Trimming removed 1 base at V and 4 bases at J, with 13 bases between. CDR3 DNA: TGTGCCAGCAGCTTAGTTCTTGGGGGGTCCTATGGCTACACCTTC. Translating it yields CASSLVLGGSYGYTF.

The V gene is TRBV2, the J gene TRBJ1-4; the D is unclear. Germline CDR1 and CDR2: SNHLY and FYNNEI. The CDR3 is 16 residues long. Trimming took 6 bases from V and 3 from J, leaving 17 bases between them. CDR3 bases: TGTGCCAGCAGGAGGCGTGGCAGCTCACCTAATGAAAAACTGTTTTTT. Encoded protein: CASRRRGSSPNEKLFF.

The J gene is TRBJ2-5, the V gene TRBV2, with D unresolved. Germline values: CDR1 SNHLY, CDR2 FYNNEI. Deletions cut 5 bases from V and 3 bases from J, with 25 bases between. This CDR3 comprises 18 residues. In DNA, the CDR3 is TGTGCCAGCAGTCTCCTCCCCCTAAGCTCCGGCGGCAAAGAGACCCAGTACTTC. Residues: CASSLLPLSSGGKETQYF.

V gene TRBV9 combines with J gene TRBJ1-6, with 7 positions matching TRBD1. The CDR3 runs to 15 residues. Germline-derived CDR1 and CDR2 are SGDLS and YYNGEE. Losses at the gene ends were 5 bases for V and 5 bases for J; bases not matched to a gene: 7. CDR3 region: CASSPGQVDNSPLHF. For the CDR3, the DNA is TGTGCCAGCAGTCCCGGACAGGTAGATAATTCACCCCTCCACTTT.

This chain uses TRBV4-1 with TRBJ1-1, with a weak D call TRBD1 (5 bases). The CDR3 contains 13 residues. The germline gives CDR1 MGHRA, CDR2 YSYEKL. The germline V and J ends were trimmed by 5 bases and 3 bases, with 10 bases remaining between them. The CDR3 region is CASSSGPDTEAFF. The CDR3 DNA reads as TGCGCCAGCAGCTCGGGACCGGACACTGAAGCTTTCTTT.

This clone was detected once. The CDR3 DNA is TGCGCCAGCAGCTCCCTAGGAGGGGTGGATGGCTACACCTTC. Translation gives CASSSLGGVDGYTF. This sequence joins TRBV5-1 and TRBJ1-2, with D possibly TRBD1 on 5 matching bases. The germline gives CDR1 SGHRS, CDR2 YFSETQ. CDR3 size: 14 residues. V lost 3 bases, J lost 6 bases, and 15 bases lay in between.